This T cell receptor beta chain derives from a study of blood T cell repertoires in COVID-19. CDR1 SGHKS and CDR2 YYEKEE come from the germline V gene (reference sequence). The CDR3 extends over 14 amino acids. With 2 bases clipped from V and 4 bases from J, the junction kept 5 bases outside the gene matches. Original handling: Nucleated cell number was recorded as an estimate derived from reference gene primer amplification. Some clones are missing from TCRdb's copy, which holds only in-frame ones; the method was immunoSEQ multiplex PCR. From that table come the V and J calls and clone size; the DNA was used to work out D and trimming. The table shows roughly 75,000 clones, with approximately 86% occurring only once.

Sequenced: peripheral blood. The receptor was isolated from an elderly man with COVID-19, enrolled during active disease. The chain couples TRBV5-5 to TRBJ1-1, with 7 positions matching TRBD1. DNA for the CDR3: TGTGCCAGCAGCTTCGGGACAGTCGGCACTGAAGCTTTCTTT. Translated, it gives CASSFGTVGTEAFF.